These T cell receptor beta chains were read from a single sample in a study of cytomegalovirus exposure and HLA in healthy donors. Profiled with immunoSEQ multiplex PCR; TCRdb holds only in-frame clones, not every one. The sample has roughly 130,000 clones; roughly four fifths are singletons. The specimen sequenced was PBMCs. Every receptor here comes from a girl aged 2-10 years in good health and CMV-seronegative. Each CDR3 is given with its conserved first and last residue.

V: TRBV5-4
J: TRBJ2-7
CDR3: CASSQQTYEQYF

V: TRBV11-2
J: TRBJ2-7
CDR3: CASSPNVGLDEQYF

V: TRBV2
J: TRBJ1-1
CDR3: CASSSGGPGTEAFF

V: TRBV5-1
J: TRBJ2-3
CDR3: CASSWTGLANTDTQYF

V: TRBV28
J: TRBJ2-2
CDR3: CASSIQGYTGELFF

V: TRBV20-1
J: TRBJ2-1
CDR3: CSARDRYEQFF

V: TRBV7-9
J: TRBJ2-1
CDR3: CASSPVNEQFF

V: TRBV7-2
J: TRBJ2-3
CDR3: CASSRSGNTDTQYF

V: TRBV5-1
J: TRBJ2-3
CDR3: CASSYYPGLAGGSTDTQYF

V: TRBV4-2
J: TRBJ2-7
CDR3: CASSQDPPGQFYYEQYF

V: TRBV15
J: TRBJ2-2
CDR3: CATSSPRVAGGHHTGELFF

V: TRBV5-4
J: TRBJ2-2
CDR3: CASSLGRTGPNTGELFF

V: TRBV5-1
J: TRBJ1-2
CDR3: CASSFRDRAQGYTF

V: TRBV4-1
J: TRBJ2-1
CDR3: CASSQVGTSGFDEQFF

V: TRBV7-6
J: TRBJ2-7
CDR3: CASSPTVAGGKALYEQYF

V: TRBV1
J: TRBJ2-1
CDR3: CTSSQESPVKPGYEQFF

V: TRBV5-1
J: TRBJ2-7
CDR3: CASGRSYEQYF

V: TRBV28
J: TRBJ2-3
CDR3: CACLGGVTDTQYF

V: TRBV15
J: TRBJ1-5
CDR3: CATSREGGAGNQPQHF

V: TRBV4-1
J: TRBJ1-1
CDR3: CASSWTGSTEAFF

V: TRBV9
J: TRBJ1-1
CDR3: CASSVVSGGTQAFF

V: TRBV30
J: TRBJ1-5
CDR3: CAWSASRFLGRSNQPQHF

V: TRBV4-1
J: TRBJ2-7
CDR3: CASSQATSGRAYEQYF